This T cell receptor beta chain emerged from a study of CD8 T cells in ankylosing spondylitis. General study findings and limits: A TCR beta motif made of several highly homologous variants seemed typical of ankylosing spondylitis blood.

The germline V gene encodes CDR1 SGDLS and CDR2 YYNGEE. This CDR3 spans 15 amino acids. Trimming left V 3 bases short and J 3 bases short, with 15 bases between. Using its own MiXCR run on the 5' RACE reads, TCRdb lists one record per CDR3 protein. The table includes roughly 300,000 distinct CDR3 sequences, roughly 8% detected once. This clonotype has just a few counts. Its specificity is unknown. The V call is TRBV9, the J call TRBJ1-1; D is uncertain. The sample comprised blood, either unsorted or a sorted T cell fraction (not recorded which). The origin of this receptor is a male donor with ankylosing spondylitis. In DNA form, the CDR3 reads TGTGCCAGCAGCGCGGGAAGGGTGAGGCACACTGAAGCTTTCTTT. It is translated as CASSAGRVRHTEAFF.